Below are 30 T cell receptor beta chains sequenced from a single sample in a study of blood T cell repertoires in COVID-19. The repertoire was sequenced with immunoSEQ multiplex PCR; TCRdb's copy has only in-frame clones and lacks some. In the table there are under 350,000 clones, 80% to 90% of which are singletons. The sample was PBMCs or T cells enriched from blood (not recorded which). The receptors were gathered from a woman between 40 and 50 years old with acute COVID-19.

This clone showed up just once. This rearrangement joins TRBV2 to TRBJ1-1; maybe TRBD1 (5 bases). Germline V CDR1 and CDR2: SNHLY, FYNNEI. The V gene lost 5 bases and the J gene lost 0 bases, with 13 bases spanning the gap. This CDR3 is 15 amino acids long. The CDR3 is CASSIFGGMNTEAFF. As DNA, the CDR3 is TGTGCCAGCAGTATCTTCGGGGGGATGAACACTGAAGCTTTCTTT.

The rearrangement joins TRBV6-5 to TRBJ2-2; D is undetermined. V was trimmed by 4 bases and J by 5 bases, leaving 8 bases between them. The V gene's germline CDR1 is MNHEY and CDR2 SVGAGI. The CDR3 loop spans 13 amino acids. CDR3 region: CASSSGWTGELFF. In DNA form, the CDR3 reads TGTGCCAGCAGTTCAGGTTGGACCGGGGAGCTGTTTTTT.

V usage is TRBV25-1 and J usage is TRBJ1-2; D perhaps matches TRBD1 (5 bases). Trimming took off 3 bases at V and 10 bases at J, with 18 bases between the two ends. This CDR3 contains 14 residues. CDR1 and CDR2 (germline): MGHDK, SYGVNS. The DNA of the CDR3 is TGTGCCAGCAGTGACAGGGAGGAGTCGGATGACTACACCTTC. Encoded protein: CASSDREESDDYTF.

CDR3 DNA: TGCGCCAGCAGCCACGAATGGGGGGAACAGTACGAGCAGTACTTC. It is translated as CASSHEWGEQYEQYF. The V call is TRBV4-3, the J call TRBJ2-7; D might be TRBD2 (6 bases). CDR3 length: 15 amino acids. Looked up from germline, CDR1 is LGHNA and CDR2 is YSLEER. V was cut by 3 bases and J by 4 bases, with 16 bases left in between.

The J gene is TRBJ1-2, the V gene TRBV6-5; TRBD1 is a possible D gene (5 bases). The V end lost 6 bases, the J end lost 5 bases, and 13 bases lay between the germline ends. CDR1 is MNHEY and CDR2 is SVGAGI in the germline V gene. The CDR3 covers 13 residues. The CDR3 spells CASRTQGGYGYTF. The CDR3 DNA is TGTGCCAGCAGAACGCAGGGAGGGTATGGCTACACCTTC.

The V call is TRBV5-1, the J call TRBJ1-6; 9 bases align to TRBD1. CDR1 SGHRS and CDR2 YFSETQ come from the germline V gene. The CDR3 totals 17 residues. Trimming took 2 bases from V and 9 from J; bases not matched to a gene: 12. CDR3 in amino acids: CASSFGNSGTGTSPLHF. In DNA form, the CDR3 reads TGCGCCAGCAGCTTTGGTAACTCTGGGACAGGGACTTCACCCCTCCACTTT.

The chain joins TRBV7-2 to TRBJ1-3; D not resolved. V dropped 5 bases and J dropped 0 bases, with 11 bases sitting between them. The CDR3 extends over 15 amino acids. Germline loops: CDR1 SGHTA, CDR2 FQGNSA. CDR3 in amino acids: CASSPRPSSGNTIYF. The CDR3 DNA reads TGTGCCAGCAGCCCTAGACCGTCCTCTGGAAACACCATATATTTT.

This clone has just a few counts. The chain links TRBV13 to TRBJ1-1, with 8 bases identical to TRBD1. CDR3 length: 15 amino acids. The V gene's germline CDR1 is PRHDT and CDR2 FYEKMQ (reference sequence). Trimming removed 5 bases from V and 1 base from J; junction bases left unmatched: 6. CDR3 loop: CASSPGGGGNTEAFF. CDR3 nucleotides: TGTGCCAGCAGCCCAGGGGGCGGTGGGAACACTGAAGCTTTCTTT.

The chain carries TRBV20-1 and TRBJ2-7, with TRBD1 identical over 9 bases. V trimming: 3 bases; J trimming: 4 bases; junction bases outside the gene matches: 10. From germline, CDR1 is DFQATT and CDR2 SNEGSKA (reference sequence). The CDR3 loop spans 15 amino acids. In DNA form, the CDR3 reads TGCAGTGCTAGTCCTGGGACAGGGAAGCTATACGAGCAGTACTTC. Protein sequence: CSASPGTGKLYEQYF.

This clone was found once. This sequence joins TRBV6-5 and TRBJ1-1; no reliable D call. The V gene lost 2 bases and the J gene lost 11 bases, with 15 bases spanning the gap. This CDR3 contains 13 residues. Germline values: CDR1 MNHEY, CDR2 SVGAGI. The CDR3 nucleotides are TGTGCCAGCAGTTACACAAGAGGGTGGGTCGCTTTCTTT. Translated, it gives CASSYTRGWVAFF.

V gene TRBV10-2 combines with J gene TRBJ2-5; TRBD1 matches 7 bases. Per the germline V gene, CDR1 is WSHSY and CDR2 is SAAADI. This CDR3 is 15 amino acids long. V was pared by 2 bases and J by 4 bases, with 7 bases of the junction left unmatched. CDR3 region: CASSEPTGYSETQYF. The CDR3 region has the DNA TGCGCCAGCAGTGAGCCGACAGGGTATTCAGAGACCCAGTACTTC.

The V and J genes are TRBV21-1 and TRBJ2-5; TRBD1 is the table's D call, not checked against the DNA. TRBV21-1 is tagged as a pseudogene. This CDR3 spans 12 amino acids. DNA of the CDR3: TGTGCCAGCAGCAAAGGCAGAGAGACCCAGTACTTC. Its protein product is CASSKGRETQYF.

V is TRBV6-2 or TRBV6-3 and J is TRBJ2-1, with 12 bases identical to TRBD2. Per the germline V gene, CDR1 is MNHEY and CDR2 is SVGEGT. After removal of 2 bases from V and 1 base from J, the junction contained 3 bases not matched to a gene. The CDR3 spans 17 residues. The CDR3 spells CASSYPSGGVSYNEQFF. The CDR3 DNA reads as TGTGCCAGCAGTTACCCTAGCGGGGGGGTGTCCTACAATGAGCAGTTCTTC.

The chain uses TRBV5-5 and TRBJ1-4, with TRBD1 matching 7 bases. Germline V gene sequence: CDR1 SGHKS, CDR2 YYEKEE (reference sequence). The ends lost 0 bases at V and 3 bases at J; junction bases unmatched: 2. The CDR3 spans 15 residues. The CDR3, as DNA: TGTGCCAGCAGCTTGGCGACAGGGCCTAATGAAAAACTGTTTTTT. This translates into CASSLATGPNEKLFF.

The V and J genes are TRBV6-2 or TRBV6-3 and TRBJ2-3; unclear D gene. V lost 0 bases, J lost 7 bases, and 14 bases lay in between. Germline V gene data show CDR1 as MNHEY and CDR2 as SVGEGT. This CDR3 has 15 residues. This chain's CDR3 is CASSYSKLIINTQYF. The CDR3 region has the DNA TGTGCCAGCAGTTACTCGAAACTGATTATAAATACGCAGTATTTT.

The CDR3 sequence is CASSSTQGPNYGYTF. DNA of the CDR3: TGTGCCAGCAGCTCTACACAGGGACCCAACTATGGCTACACCTTC. V usage is TRBV7-6 and J usage is TRBJ1-2; TRBD1 might be the D (6 bases). Germline V lookup: CDR1 SGHVS, CDR2 FNYEAQ. The CDR3 contains 15 residues. Deletions cut 4 bases from V and 2 bases from J, with 14 bases between.

The chain combines TRBV12-3 or TRBV12-4 with TRBJ1-6; perhaps TRBD1 as D (5 bases). Deletions cut 8 bases from V and 8 bases from J, with 10 bases between. This CDR3 contains 12 residues. CDR3 loop: CASRGGDSPLHF. CDR3 bases: TGTGCCAGCCGGGGGGGGGATTCACCCCTCCACTTT.

This clone was seen a few times. The V gene is TRBV6-4, the J gene TRBJ2-5; D not certain. This CDR3 spans 18 amino acids. V shed 0 bases and J shed 2 bases, with 19 bases lying between them. Germline V gene lookup returns CDR1 MRHNA and CDR2 SNTAGT. This chain's CDR3 is CASSDSKPEVQRQETQYF. The CDR3 nucleotides read TGTGCCAGCAGTGACTCCAAGCCCGAGGTTCAGCGACAAGAGACCCAGTACTTC.

The chain employs TRBV28 and TRBJ2-7; 7 bases match TRBD1. The V gene's germline CDR1 is MDHEN and CDR2 SYDVKM. The CDR3 contains 15 residues. V trimming: 6 bases; J trimming: 0 bases; junction bases outside the gene matches: 8. In DNA form, the CDR3 reads TGTGCCAGCAGAAGAGCAGGGGGAAACTCCTACGAGCAGTACTTC. It encodes CASRRAGGNSYEQYF.

This clone has a single count. The chain uses TRBV15 and TRBJ1-1; D ambiguous. Trimming removed 1 base from V and 8 bases from J, with 11 bases in between. Germline V lookup: CDR1 LNHNV, CDR2 YYDKDF (reference sequence). This CDR3 has 13 amino acids. The CDR3 loop is CATSRVFATEAFF. Here the CDR3 DNA reads TGTGCCACCAGCAGAGTGTTCGCGACAGAAGCTTTCTTT.

The chain combines TRBV28 with TRBJ2-5; 7 positions agree with TRBD2. This CDR3 has 20 residues. The V and J ends lost 5 bases and 1 base, in that order; junction bases with no gene match: 22. Germline loops: CDR1 MDHEN, CDR2 SYDVKM. CDR3 amino acids: CASSNRERLAREQAQETQYF. The CDR3 coding sequence is TGTGCCAGCAGTAACCGGGAGAGACTAGCTCGAGAGCAAGCCCAAGAGACCCAGTACTTC.

The V call is TRBV15, the J call TRBJ1-4; D not certain. The V end was cut by 5 bases, the J end by 0 bases, with 10 bases between. The CDR3 has 15 amino acids. Germline V gene sequence: CDR1 LNHNV, CDR2 YYDKDF (reference sequence). The CDR3 loop reads CATSAAGSTNEKLFF. The CDR3 DNA sequence: TGTGCCACCAGCGCTGCGGGTTCAACTAATGAAAAACTGTTTTTT.

This chain connects TRBV5-1 to TRBJ2-5; TRBD2 matches at 8 bases. Germline trimming cut 1 base from V and 1 base from J; bases unmatched to any gene: 6. There are 16 residues in the CDR3. CDR1 is SGHRS, CDR2 YFSETQ, per germline. This CDR3 is CASSLNPGGAQETQYF. The CDR3 DNA follows: TGCGCCAGCAGCTTGAATCCGGGAGGGGCCCAAGAGACCCAGTACTTC.

The chain is built from TRBV19 and TRBJ1-5; TRBD1 matches 7 bases. This CDR3 region has 16 residues. In germline, CDR1 is LNHDA, CDR2 SQIVND (reference sequence). The V segment lost 5 bases and the J segment 2 bases; nucleotides outside the gene matches: 9. CDR3 loop: CASSVRTGVRNQPQHF. CDR3 DNA sequence: TGTGCCAGTAGTGTAAGGACAGGAGTACGCAATCAGCCCCAGCATTTT.

The CDR3 coding sequence is TGTGCCAGCAGTTTATCATCTATAGTCGGGAGAGTTCCGGGGAATGAGCAGTTCTTC. Its translation is CASSLSSIVGRVPGNEQFF. The rearrangement joins TRBV27 to TRBJ2-1, with D possibly TRBD2 on 6 matching bases. The CDR3 extends over 19 amino acids. Per the germline V gene, CDR1 is MNHEY and CDR2 is SMNVEV (reference sequence). Trimming cost V 0 bases and J 7 bases, with 25 bases left between them.

The chain carries TRBV4-1 and TRBJ1-1; no clear D gene. CDR3 length equals 15 residues. The germline CDR1 and CDR2 sequences are MGHRA and YSYEKL. Trimming pared 4 bases from V and 5 bases from J, leaving 17 bases between. The CDR3 region has the DNA TGCGCCAGCAGCCCCGCGGACGGGAGGGTGACTGAAGCTTTCTTT. It encodes CASSPADGRVTEAFF.

This chain links TRBV10-3 with TRBJ2-7; a weak D match, TRBD1 (6 bases). Between the trimmed V and J ends, which lost 0 bases and 1 base, there was a span of 10 bases. Germline V gene data show CDR1 as ENHRY and CDR2 as SYGVKD. CDR3 length equals 15 residues. CDR3 coding DNA: TGTGCCATCAGTGAGTCGACTACAGGGTCCTACGAGCAGTACTTC. Encoded protein: CAISESTTGSYEQYF.

The chain joins TRBV18 to TRBJ1-5, with D uncertain. The germline V and J ends were trimmed by 6 bases and 2 bases, with 11 bases remaining between them. This CDR3 spans 14 amino acids. The germline V gene encodes CDR1 KGHSH and CDR2 LQKENI. The CDR3 DNA is TGTGCCAGCTCCCTTGGAGGTGGCAATCAGCCCCAGCATTTT. Its protein is CASSLGGGNQPQHF.

The CDR3: CASSFGTGTYEQYF. DNA of the CDR3: TGCGCCAGCAGCTTTGGGACAGGGACGTACGAGCAGTACTTC. The genes are TRBV5-1 and TRBJ2-7, with 9 bases matching TRBD1. Germline CDR1 and CDR2: SGHRS and YFSETQ. CDR3 length equals 14 residues. The junction had 4 bases not matched to a gene; V was cut back by 2 bases and J by 4 bases.

The gene calls are TRBV12-5 and TRBJ2-1; 9 positions agree with TRBD1. Per germline, CDR1 LGHNT and CDR2 FRNRAP. V was pared by 0 bases and J by 9 bases, with 9 bases of the junction left unmatched. This CDR3 contains 16 residues. Written as DNA, the CDR3 is TGTGCTAGTGGTTTGGTACAGGGACAGGGATCGATTGAGCAGTTCTTC. It translates to CASGLVQGQGSIEQFF. The entire variable domain, with the rest obtained from reference TRBV12-5 and TRBJ2-1, is as follows: DARVTQTPRHKVTEMGQEVTMRCQPILGHNTVFWYRQTMMQGLELLAYFRNRAPLDDSGMPKDRFSAEMPDATLATLKIQPSEPRDSAVYFCASGLVQGQGSIEQFFGPGTRLTVL.